The clone carrying this TCR beta chain was counted only a few times. The data are from a study of blood T cell repertoires in COVID-19. Overall study: Researchers got acute and convalescent COVID-19 samples from the United States, Italy and Spain. Nucleic acid was either cDNA or gDNA, and it came from T cells, B-cell-depleted T cells, or PBMCs.

Germline loops: CDR1 MNHEY, CDR2 SMNVEV (reference sequence). Trimming cost V 1 base and J 4 bases, with 14 bases left between them. The CDR3 sequence is 15 residues long. Participants had their cohort set by participant-reported clinical history. Either two negative PCRs, clearance, or symptom resolution qualified Cohort 3 donors as recovered. Sequenced by immunoSEQ multiplex PCR; TCRdb stores in-frame clones only, minus some. The sample includes approximately 230,000 clones, around nine tenths of them seen just once. Sequencing was performed on PBMCs or T cells enriched from blood (not recorded which). This sequence was found in a woman between 18 and 30 years old who had recovered from COVID-19. This sequence joins TRBV27 and TRBJ2-7, with D possibly being TRBD2 (6 bases). The CDR3: CASSLYPSEIYEQYF. The CDR3 region has the DNA TGTGCCAGCAGTTTATACCCTAGCGAGATTTACGAGCAGTACTTC.